The sequence of this TCR beta chain was determined in a study of identical twins. Study conclusions and caveats: Fewer insertions characterized abundant cord blood beta clonotypes, whereas memory repertoires showed none.

On this clonotype itself: No antigen is known for it.

The CDR3 has 15 residues. Germline V gene sequence: CDR1 MNHNS, CDR2 SASEGT. Between the trimmed V and J ends, which lost 5 bases and 0 bases, there was a span of 10 bases. TCRdb independently ran MiXCR on the 5' RACE reads; one entry per CDR3 protein. Of 450,000 or so distinct CDR3 sequences listed, roughly 18% are singletons. The chain couples TRBV6-1 to TRBJ1-4, with D possibly matching TRBD1 (5 bases). The sequencing sample was made of naive T cells sorted from blood. This receptor was obtained from a man aged 45-65 years in good health. The CDR3 sequence is CASSRQPATNEKLFF. CDR3 coding DNA: TGTGCCAGCAGTAGACAGCCTGCAACTAATGAAAAACTGTTTTTT.